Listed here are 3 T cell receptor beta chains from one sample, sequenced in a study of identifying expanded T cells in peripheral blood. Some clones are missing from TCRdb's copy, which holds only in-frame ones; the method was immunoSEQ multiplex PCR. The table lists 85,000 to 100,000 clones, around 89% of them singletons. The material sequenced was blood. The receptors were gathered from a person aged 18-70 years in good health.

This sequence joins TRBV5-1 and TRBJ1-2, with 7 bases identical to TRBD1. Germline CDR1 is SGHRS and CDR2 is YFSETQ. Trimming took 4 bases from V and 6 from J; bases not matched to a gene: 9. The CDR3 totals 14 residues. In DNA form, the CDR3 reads TGCGCCAGCAGCCCCACGACAGGGAGCGATGGCTACACCTTC. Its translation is CASSPTTGSDGYTF.

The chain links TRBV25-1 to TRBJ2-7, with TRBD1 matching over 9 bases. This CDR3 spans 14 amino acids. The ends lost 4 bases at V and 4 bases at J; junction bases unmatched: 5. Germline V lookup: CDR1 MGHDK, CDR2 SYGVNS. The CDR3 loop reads CASSAGQGRYEQYF. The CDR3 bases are TGTGCCAGCAGTGCCGGACAGGGGAGATACGAGCAGTACTTC.

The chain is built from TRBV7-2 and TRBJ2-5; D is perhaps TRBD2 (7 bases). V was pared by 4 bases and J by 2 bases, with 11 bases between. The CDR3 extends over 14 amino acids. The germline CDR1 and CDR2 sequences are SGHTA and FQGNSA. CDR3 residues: CASSSQGGQETQYF. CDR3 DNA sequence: TGTGCCAGCAGCTCACAGGGAGGGCAAGAGACCCAGTACTTC. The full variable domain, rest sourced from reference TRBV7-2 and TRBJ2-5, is GAGVSQSPSNKVTEKGKDVELRCDPISGHTALYWYRQSLGQGLEFLIYFQGNSAPDKSGLPSDRFSAERTGGSVSTLTIQRTQQEDSAVYLCASSSQGGQETQYFGPGTRLLVL.